This T cell receptor beta chain comes out of a study of Graves' ophthalmopathy and Graves' hyperthyroidism. General study results and limits: The majority of expanded thyroid clonotypes above 0.001 frequency also occurred in blood. A model built from 13 signatures distinguished ophthalmopathy from stable hyperthyroidism with about 86% sensitivity and around 78% specificity.

This clonotype was recorded once. Its antigen remains unidentified. Per the germline V gene, CDR1 is LNHNV and CDR2 is YYDKDF (reference sequence). Germline trimming cut 3 bases from V and 5 bases from J; bases unmatched to any gene: 10. The CDR3 has 16 residues. Excluded were patients with other autoimmune diseases, uncontrolled infections, pregnancy or lactation. CDR3 regions of TCR beta were amplified from RNA transcripts. A first-round RT-PCR used HTBI primers, followed by a second-round multiplex PCR. TCRdb called the multiplex PCR reads again in MiXCR, with one record for every CDR3 protein. This sample has almost 750,000 distinct CDR3 sequences, with 35% to 50% found just once.

This receptor was taken from an adult man with Graves' ophthalmopathy. The chain recombines TRBV15 with TRBJ1-5; 7 bases are a match to TRBD1. Sequenced: peripheral blood. The CDR3 bases are TGTGCCACCAGCAGCCAGTCGGGACAGTTCGATCAGCCCCAGCATTTT. It specifies CATSSQSGQFDQPQHF.